This T cell receptor beta chain was retrieved from a study of tumor-infiltrating lymphocytes in oesophageal squamous cell carcinoma. TCRdb itself ran the PCR reads through MiXCR, one entry per CDR3 protein. Found here are about 22,000 distinct CDR3 sequences, 34% of them singletons; the top ten hold about 18%. This clonotype was counted only a few times. A single base separates this from a much larger clone, so it may be a read error. The CDR3 is 15 residues long. Germline V gene sequence: CDR1 SGHNT, CDR2 YENEEA. V was cut by 0 bases and J by 7 bases, with 16 bases left in between. This TCR was recovered from a female donor with esophageal squamous cell carcinoma. The rearrangement links TRBV11-3 to TRBJ2-7; D may be TRBD2 (5 bases). Sequenced input: esophageal tumor tissue. The CDR3 loop is CASSLDSGINNEQYF. Written as DNA, the CDR3 is TGTGCCAGCAGCTTAGACAGCGGCATAAACAATGAGCAGTACTTC.